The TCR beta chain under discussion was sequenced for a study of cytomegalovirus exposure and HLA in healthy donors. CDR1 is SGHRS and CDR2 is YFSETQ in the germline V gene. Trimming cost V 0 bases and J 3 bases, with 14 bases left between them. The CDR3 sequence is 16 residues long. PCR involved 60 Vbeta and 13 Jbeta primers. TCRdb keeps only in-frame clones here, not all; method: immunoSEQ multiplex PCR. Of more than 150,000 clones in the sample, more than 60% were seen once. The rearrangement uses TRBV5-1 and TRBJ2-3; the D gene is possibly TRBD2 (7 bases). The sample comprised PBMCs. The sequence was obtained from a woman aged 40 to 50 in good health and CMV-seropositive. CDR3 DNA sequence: TGCGCCAGCAGCTTGGAACCGGGGGGCGGAACAGATACGCAGTATTTT. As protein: CASSLEPGGGTDTQYF.